This T cell receptor (beta chain) was identified in a study of blood T cell repertoires in COVID-19 (dated by TCRdb to about 2020). Describing the broader study: Samples covering the acute and convalescent phases of COVID-19 were provided by collaborators in the United States, Italy and Spain. Nearly every sample came with metadata listing a de-identified subject ID, COVID-19 status, age in years and sex. The dataset comprised deeply sampled blood TCRbeta repertoires from subjects exposed to, actively infected with, or recovered from COVID-19. Where available, HLA class I and class II types were obtained from metadata supplied by the sample provider rather than from assay-based typing. The prospective study material was composed of cDNA or gDNA derived from T cells, B-cell-depleted T cells, or PBMCs. Samples were obtained from the ongoing ImmuneRACE study (first 160 participants) and from over 1,000 subjects provided by 6 global collaborators. A freely available public database, intended as a resource for researchers studying the immune response to SARS-CoV-2, is where the repertoires were released. What the study reported, not specific to this receptor: The amount of clinical and demographic metadata varied by source and participant and was provided uncurated.

TCRbeta CDR3 regions were amplified from genomic DNA using the immunoSEQ Assay, a bias-controlled multiplex PCR. The paper's data handling went like this. Within the assay, amplification of reference gene primers was used to estimate how many nucleated cells each sample contained. To quantify the absolute abundance of each unique TCRbeta CDR3 rearrangement, sequence reads were collapsed and filtered. For each sample, productive Simpson clonality was calculated by taking the square root of Simpson's diversity index across productive rearrangements. Entries here come from immuneACCESS through TCRdb and include only in-frame sequences with V and J called. Some clones fail to appear in such tables; in the studies checked, an unresolved V gene covers under half of the shortfall, and the cause of the remainder is unknown. D and trimming were read from the DNA, whereas the V and J calls and clone size are those reported in that table. For this sample there are about 150,000 clones; roughly 80% appear just once. Around 10% of the sample goes to the ten largest clones.

At one collaborating source in Seattle, patients were enrolled during active infection and were followed longitudinally through the course of disease. Each collaborating institution followed its own protocols to collect whole blood in K2EDTA tubes. For TCRbeta analysis, collaborators shipped samples as frozen whole blood, isolated PBMCs, or DNA extracted from either of those sample types. Regarding this clone: It lacks a known antigen. Base quality data are lacking; no much larger clone is found one base away.

Taken from cysteine to phenylalanine, the CDR3 has 14 residues. Of the read, only the CDR3 DNA is kept; its 42 bases are in frame from base 1. From the germline V gene, CDR1 is SGDLS and CDR2 is YYNGEE. For this chain, trimming is 4 bases at the V end and 5 bases at the J end, and the number of junction bases without a gene match is 5. This TCR came from an older woman with COVID-19, enrolled during active disease. This chain joins TRBV9 to TRBJ1-3, with 8 bases matching TRBD1. Sequencing was performed on peripheral blood. Read as DNA, the sequence is TGTGCCAGCAGCTCTAGACAGGGGAGAAACACCATATATTTT. This encodes CASSSRQGRNTIYF.